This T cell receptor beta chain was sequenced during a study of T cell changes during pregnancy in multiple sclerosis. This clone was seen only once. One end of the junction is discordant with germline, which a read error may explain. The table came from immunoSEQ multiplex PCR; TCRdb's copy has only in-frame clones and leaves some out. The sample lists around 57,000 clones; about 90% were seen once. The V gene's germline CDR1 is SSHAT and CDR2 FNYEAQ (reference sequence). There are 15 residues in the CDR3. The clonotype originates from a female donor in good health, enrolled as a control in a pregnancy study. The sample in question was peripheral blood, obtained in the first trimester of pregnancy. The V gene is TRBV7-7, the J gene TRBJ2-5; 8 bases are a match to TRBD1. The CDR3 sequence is CASSTAGTGQETQYF. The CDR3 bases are TGTGCTAGCAGCACCGCCGGGACAGGCCAAGAGACCCAGTACTTC.